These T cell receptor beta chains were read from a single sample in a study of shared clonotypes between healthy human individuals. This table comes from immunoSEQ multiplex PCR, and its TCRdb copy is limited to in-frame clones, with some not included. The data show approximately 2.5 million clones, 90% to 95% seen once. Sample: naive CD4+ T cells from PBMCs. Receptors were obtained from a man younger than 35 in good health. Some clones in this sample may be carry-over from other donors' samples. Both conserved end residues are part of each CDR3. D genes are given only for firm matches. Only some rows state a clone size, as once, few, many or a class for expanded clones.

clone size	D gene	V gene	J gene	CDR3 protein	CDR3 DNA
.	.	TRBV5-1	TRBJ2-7	CASSSSDVTYEQYF	TGCGCCAGCAGCTCATCGGACGTTACCTACGAGCAGTACTTC
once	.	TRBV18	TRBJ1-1	CASSPLLSHRATGNTEAFF	TGTGCCAGCTCACCATTATTAAGTCACCGGGCGACGGGAAACACTGAAGCTTTCTTT
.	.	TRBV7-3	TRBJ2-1	CASSLTRISEQFF	TGTGCCAGCAGCCTCACTAGGATCAGTGAGCAGTTCTTC
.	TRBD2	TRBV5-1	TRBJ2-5	CASSPQLGLAGGETQYF	TGCGCCAGCAGCCCCCAGCTCGGGCTAGCGGGAGGGGAGACCCAGTACTTC
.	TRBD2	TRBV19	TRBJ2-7	CASSITSGRSYEQYF	TGTGCCAGTAGTATTACGAGCGGGAGGTCCTACGAGCAGTACTTC
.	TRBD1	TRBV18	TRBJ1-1	CASSPGQGVATEAFF	TGTGCCAGCTCACCAGGACAGGGGGTGGCCACTGAAGCTTTCTTT
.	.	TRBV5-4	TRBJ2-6	CASSLAGARSGANVLTF	TGTGCCAGCAGCTTGGCCGGGGCGCGCTCTGGGGCCAACGTCCTGACTTTC
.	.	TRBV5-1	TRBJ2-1	CASSSGTLIYNEQFF	TGCGCCAGCAGTTCCGGGACTCTAATCTACAATGAGCAGTTCTTC
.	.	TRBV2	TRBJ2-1	CASSERGGGYNEQFF	TGTGCCAGCAGTGAGCGAGGAGGAGGATACAATGAGCAGTTCTTC
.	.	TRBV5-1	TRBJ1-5	CASSLEGDYSNQPQHF	TGCGCCAGCAGCTTGGAGGGGGATTATAGCAATCAGCCCCAGCATTTT
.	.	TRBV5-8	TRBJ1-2	CASSLRTAHYGYTF	TGTGCCAGCAGCTTGAGGACAGCTCACTATGGCTACACCTTC
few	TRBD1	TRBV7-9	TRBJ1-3	CASSLLGQGGNTIYF	TGTGCCAGCAGCTTACTCGGACAGGGGGGAAACACCATATATTTT
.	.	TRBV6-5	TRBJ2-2	CASSYLRGLGSGELFF	TGTGCCAGCAGTTACCTGCGGGGGCTGGGATCCGGGGAGCTGTTTTTT
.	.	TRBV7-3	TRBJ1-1	CASSLIGGNTEAFF	TGTGCCAGCAGCTTAATTGGGGGGAACACTGAAGCTTTCTTT
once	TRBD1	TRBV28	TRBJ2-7	CASSYPGTGVNEQYF	TGTGCCAGCAGTTACCCCGGGACAGGGGTTAACGAGCAGTACTTC
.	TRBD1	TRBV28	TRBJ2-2	CASSPPTGGGTGELFF	TGTGCCAGCAGTCCGCCTACAGGGGGCGGGACCGGGGAGCTGTTTTTT
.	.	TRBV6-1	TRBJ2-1	CASSRTDPYNEQFF	TGTGCCAGCAGCCGGACAGACCCGTACAATGAGCAGTTCTTC
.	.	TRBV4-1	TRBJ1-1	CASSLRSADTEAFF	TGCGCCAGCAGCCTCAGATCAGCGGACACTGAAGCTTTCTTT
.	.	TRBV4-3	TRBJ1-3	CASSPRVRDNGNTIYF	TGCGCCAGCAGCCCAAGAGTAAGGGACAACGGAAACACCATATATTTT
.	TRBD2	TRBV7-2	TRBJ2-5	CASSLRSGSGETQYF	TGTGCCAGCAGCTTACGTAGCGGGAGCGGGGAGACCCAGTACTTC
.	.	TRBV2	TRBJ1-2	CASSSRGAGGYGYTF	TGTGCCAGCAGCTCACGGGGGGCTGGGGGCTATGGCTACACCTTC
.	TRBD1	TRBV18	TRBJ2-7	CASSPDRGKYEQYF	TGTGCCAGCTCACCCGACAGGGGGAAGTACGAGCAGTACTTC
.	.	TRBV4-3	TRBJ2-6	CASSLRAGFSGANVLTF	TGCGCCAGCAGCCTCAGGGCCGGGTTTTCTGGGGCCAACGTCCTGACTTTC
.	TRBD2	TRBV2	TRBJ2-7	CASIGLAGAPYEQYF	TGTGCCAGCATCGGACTAGCGGGAGCCCCCTACGAGCAGTACTTC
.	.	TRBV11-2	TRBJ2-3	CASSSGRARGTDTQYF	TGTGCCAGCAGCTCCGGTAGGGCAAGGGGTACAGATACGCAGTATTTT
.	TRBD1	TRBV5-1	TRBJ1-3	CASSTKGASGNTIYF	TGCGCCAGCAGCACCAAGGGGGCAAGTGGAAACACCATATATTTT
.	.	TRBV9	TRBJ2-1	CASSVERGLDEQFF	TGTGCCAGCAGCGTAGAACGGGGTTTGGATGAGCAGTTCTTC
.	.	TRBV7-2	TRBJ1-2	CASSLRGSYGYTF	TGTGCCAGCAGCCTTCGCGGGAGCTATGGCTACACCTTC
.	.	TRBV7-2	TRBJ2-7	CASRSGAQTNYEQYF	TGTGCCAGCAGGTCCGGGGCACAGACCAACTACGAGCAGTACTTC
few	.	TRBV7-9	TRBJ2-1	CASSFHYNEQFF	TGTGCCAGCAGCTTTCACTACAATGAGCAGTTCTTC
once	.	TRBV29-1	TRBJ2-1	CSVVEVASYNEQFF	TGCAGCGTTGTAGAGGTTGCTTCTTACAATGAGCAGTTCTTC
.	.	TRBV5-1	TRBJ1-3	CASSLDPSGPGNTIYF	TGCGCCAGCAGCTTGGACCCCTCAGGCCCCGGAAACACCATATATTTT
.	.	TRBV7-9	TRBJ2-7	CASSFTTGQSYEQYF	TGTGCCAGCAGCTTTACGACAGGCCAAAGCTACGAGCAGTACTTC
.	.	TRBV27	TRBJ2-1	CASSPRVYNEQFF	TGTGCCAGCAGCCCTCGGGTTTACAATGAGCAGTTCTTC
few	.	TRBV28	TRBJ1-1	CASSTRTEAFF	TGTGCCAGCAGTACCCGGACCGAAGCTTTCTTT
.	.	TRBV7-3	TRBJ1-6	CASSLRQQTPLHF	TGTGCCAGCAGCTTAAGGCAGCAGACACCCCTCCACTTT
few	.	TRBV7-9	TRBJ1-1	CASSLVENTEAFF	TGTGCCAGCAGCTTAGTCGAGAACACTGAAGCTTTCTTT
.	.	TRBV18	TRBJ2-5	CASSPLGETQYF	TGTGCCAGCTCACCCCTCGGAGAGACCCAGTACTTC
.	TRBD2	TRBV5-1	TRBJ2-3	CASSLVAGAGGDTQYF	TGCGCCAGCAGCTTGGTGGCGGGAGCCGGGGGAGATACGCAGTATTTT
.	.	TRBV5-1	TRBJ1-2	CASSLVQGTDLGYTF	TGCGCCAGCAGCTTGGTGCAGGGGACGGATTTGGGCTACACCTTC
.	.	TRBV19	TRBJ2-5	CASSISRSETQYF	TGTGCCAGTAGTATCTCGAGGTCTGAGACCCAGTACTTC
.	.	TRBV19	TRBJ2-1	CASSISDIGLNEQFF	TGTGCCAGTAGTATCTCGGACATCGGACTAAATGAGCAGTTCTTC
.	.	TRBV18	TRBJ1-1	CASSPPSRMNTEAFF	TGTGCCAGCTCACCACCCAGCAGGATGAACACTGAAGCTTTCTTT
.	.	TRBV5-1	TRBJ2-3	CASSREDPSSTDTQYF	TGCGCCAGCAGCCGTGAGGATCCCTCTAGCACAGATACGCAGTATTTT
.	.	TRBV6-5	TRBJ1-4	CASSSGTPKKLFF	TGTGCCAGCAGTTCAGGCACCCCAAAAAAACTGTTTTTT
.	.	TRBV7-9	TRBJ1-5	CASSLAGGQNQPQHF	TGTGCCAGCAGCTTAGCGGGGGGTCAAAATCAGCCCCAGCATTTT
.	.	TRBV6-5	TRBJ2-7	CASRARRESYEQYF	TGTGCCAGCAGAGCCCGCAGGGAGAGCTACGAGCAGTACTTC
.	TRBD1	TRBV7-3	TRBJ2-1	CASSWDRLNEQFF	TGTGCCAGCAGCTGGGACAGGCTGAATGAGCAGTTCTTC
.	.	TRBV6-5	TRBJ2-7	CASSLRPLDEQYF	TGTGCCAGCAGTTTACGGCCTCTCGACGAGCAGTACTTC